This T cell receptor (beta chain) was profiled in a study of T cell responses to AZD1222 COVID-19 vaccine. Overall study findings and caveats: Vaccine-related CD4 TCRs covered spike, predominating at 160-218 and 743-854. There were mostly white British donors and more females than males, and clonal diversity was possibly underestimated.

Clones were read by immunoSEQ multiplex PCR, and TCRdb kept only the in-frame ones, dropping some. The repertoire consists of over 150,000 clones, with over 80% occurring once and the leading ten covering roughly 10%. In the case of this clone: Its matching antigen is unknown.

There are 14 residues in the CDR3. The V end lost 0 bases, the J end lost 3 bases, and 10 bases lay between the germline ends. Germline V gives CDR1 SGHRS, CDR2 YFSETQ. This sequence was found in an adult in good health. The V call is TRBV5-1, the J call TRBJ2-7, with D possibly TRBD2 on 5 matching bases. Here the sequenced sample was peripheral blood, taken on day 0 of AZD1222 vaccination. The CDR3 protein is CASSLEAGFYEQYF. CDR3 sequence (DNA): TGCGCCAGCAGCTTGGAGGCGGGTTTCTACGAGCAGTACTTC.